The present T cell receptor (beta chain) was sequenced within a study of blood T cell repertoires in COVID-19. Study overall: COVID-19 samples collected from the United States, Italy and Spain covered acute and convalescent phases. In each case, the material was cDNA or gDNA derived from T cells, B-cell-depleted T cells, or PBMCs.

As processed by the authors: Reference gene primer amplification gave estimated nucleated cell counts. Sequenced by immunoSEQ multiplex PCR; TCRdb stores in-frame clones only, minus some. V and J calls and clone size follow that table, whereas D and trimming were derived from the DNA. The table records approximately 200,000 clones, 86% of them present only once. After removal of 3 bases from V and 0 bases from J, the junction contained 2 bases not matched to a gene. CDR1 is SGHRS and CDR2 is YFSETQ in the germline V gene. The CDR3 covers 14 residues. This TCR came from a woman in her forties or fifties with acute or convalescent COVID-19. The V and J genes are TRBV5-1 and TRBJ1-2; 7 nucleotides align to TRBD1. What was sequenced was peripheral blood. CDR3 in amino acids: CASSSGQANYGYTF. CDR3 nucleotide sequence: TGCGCCAGCAGCTCCGGACAGGCTAACTATGGCTACACCTTC.